Shown below are 32 T cell receptor beta chains from a single sample sequenced in a study of CD8 T cells in ankylosing spondylitis. Study-wide results and caveats: A motif of fewer than ten highly homologous TCR beta variants was seen as apparently characteristic of ankylosing spondylitis blood.

TCRdb independently ran MiXCR on the 5' RACE reads; one entry per CDR3 protein. The repertoire has around 770,000 distinct CDR3 sequences, 12% of them found once; the top ten carry around 0.51%. Their recognized antigens are unknown. The sample consisted of blood, either unsorted or a sorted T cell fraction (not recorded which). The receptors stem from a male donor with ankylosing spondylitis.

The rearrangement links TRBV12-3 or TRBV12-4 to TRBJ1-1; unclear D gene. The CDR3 covers 15 residues. Trimming shortened V by 3 bases and J by 1 base, and 12 bases separated the two germline ends. DNA for the CDR3: TGTGCCAGCAGTTTGGCCTCTTGGCGGAACACTGAAGCTTTCTTT. Amino acids: CASSLASWRNTEAFF.

This clonotype was counted only a few times. V and J are TRBV6-1 and TRBJ2-2, with D possibly TRBD2 on 6 matching bases. The CDR3 runs 15 residues. The V gene lost 10 bases and the J gene lost 4 bases, with 19 bases spanning the gap. Germline V gives CDR1 MNHNS, CDR2 SASEGT. The CDR3 nucleotides are TGTGCCACCCGACGGAGGGGAGGCCTCACCGGGGAGCTGTTTTTT. This codes for CATRRRGGLTGELFF.

This chain joins TRBV6-2 or TRBV6-3 and TRBJ1-1; possibly TRBD1 for D (6 bases). The germline V gene has CDR1 MNHEY and CDR2 SVGEGT. Deletions cut 7 bases from V and 10 bases from J, with 13 bases between. There are 11 residues in the CDR3. The CDR3 sequence: CASIQGMGAFF. The CDR3, as DNA: TGTGCCAGCATACAGGGAATGGGAGCTTTCTTT.

This chain connects TRBV5-1 to TRBJ2-1, with TRBD2 matching 7 bases. The CDR3 totals 15 residues. With 4 bases clipped from V and 8 bases from J, the junction kept 12 bases outside the gene matches. The germline gives CDR1 SGHRS, CDR2 YFSETQ. The CDR3 sequence: CASSQEAGEAYEQFF. DNA for the CDR3: TGCGCCAGCAGCCAGGAGGCGGGAGAGGCCTATGAGCAGTTCTTC.

In its sample, this clonotype was seen a few times. The V gene is TRBV20-1, the J gene TRBJ2-2; D is possibly TRBD2 (6 bases). Germline CDR1 is DFQATT and CDR2 is SNEGSKA (reference sequence). V lost 2 bases and J 5 bases, leaving 12 bases between the germline ends. The CDR3 length is 14 residues. The CDR3 DNA reads TGCAGTGCTAGACGGGCAGGGAGGACCGGGGAGCTGTTTTTT. It translates to CSARRAGRTGELFF.

There are a few counts of this clonotype. J is TRBJ2-3 and V is TRBV4-2; 10 positions agree with TRBD2. Trimming removed 4 bases from V and 7 bases from J; junction bases left unmatched: 11. In germline, CDR1 is LGHNA, CDR2 YNFKEQ. The CDR3 length is 16 residues. The chain's CDR3 is CASSLSGGALFHTQYF. DNA for the CDR3: TGTGCCAGCAGCCTCAGCGGGGGGGCCTTGTTCCATACGCAGTATTTT.

This clonotype was detected a few times. The chain joins TRBV5-1 to TRBJ1-1; D is uncertain. CDR3 length: 14 residues. V lost 3 bases and J lost 6, with 15 bases in between. Germline-derived CDR1 and CDR2 are SGHRS and YFSETQ. CDR3 in DNA: TGCGCCAGCAGCTCGGCTGGCTTGCTCTCTGAAGCTTTCTTT. It encodes CASSSAGLLSEAFF.

The chain links TRBV27 to TRBJ2-7; 8 bases fit TRBD1. This CDR3 comprises 17 residues. Germline CDR1 MNHEY, CDR2 SMNVEV (reference sequence). V was clipped by 3 bases and J by 0 bases; unmatched bases: 10. The CDR3 nucleotides read TGTGCCAGCAGTTTTTTTACCGGACAGGGAAGCTCCTACGAGCAGTACTTC. As protein: CASSFFTGQGSSYEQYF.

This clonotype appeared many times. This chain joins TRBV6-2 or TRBV6-3 and TRBJ1-6; D call uncertain. The V end lost 2 bases, the J end lost 10 bases, and 9 bases lay between the germline ends. CDR3 length equals 13 residues. The germline CDR1 and CDR2 sequences are MNHEY and SVGEGT. CDR3 DNA sequence: TGTGCCAGCAGTTACCTGCCGGGGTCACCCCTCCACTTT. This sequence encodes CASSYLPGSPLHF.

This chain connects TRBV2 to TRBJ2-5; 11 bases are a match to TRBD2. The CDR3 extends over 15 amino acids. CDR1 is SNHLY, CDR2 FYNNEI, per germline. Trimming took 5 bases from V and 0 from J; bases not matched to a gene: 2. The CDR3 DNA reads TGTGCCAGCAGTCTGGGACTAGCGGACCAAGAGACCCAGTACTTC. The encoded protein is CASSLGLADQETQYF.

This clonotype was seen many times. J is TRBJ1-6 and V is TRBV4-3; the D is unclear. Trimming shortened V by 2 bases and J by 8 bases, and 7 bases separated the two germline ends. The CDR3 consists of 13 residues. Germline loops: CDR1 LGHNA, CDR2 YSLEER. CDR3 nucleotides: TGCGCCAGCAGCCAAAGGGAGTATTCACCCCTCCACTTT. Its translation: CASSQREYSPLHF.

Ten or more counts support this clonotype. V usage is TRBV5-6 and J usage is TRBJ2-5; tentatively, D is TRBD1 (7 bases). Germline V gene sequence: CDR1 SGHDT, CDR2 YYEEEE. V was pared by 4 bases and J by 1 base, with 11 bases between. CDR3 size: 14 residues. The CDR3 DNA is TGTGCCAGCAGCCGCGGGACAGTCCAAGAGACCCAGTACTTC. This encodes CASSRGTVQETQYF.

J is TRBJ2-3 and V is TRBV14, with D possibly being TRBD1 or TRBD2 (5 bases each). This CDR3 contains 17 residues. The V end was cut by 3 bases, the J end by 3 bases, with 19 bases between. The germline V gene encodes CDR1 SGHDN and CDR2 FVKESK. CDR3 coding DNA: TGTGCCAGCAGCCAGGCCCTCGGGACGGCTTATACAGATACGCAGTATTTT. Its protein is CASSQALGTAYTDTQYF.

This clonotype occurred a few times. The J gene is TRBJ2-2, the V gene TRBV7-2; no clear D gene. Germline lookup yields CDR1 SGHTA and CDR2 FQGNSA. The CDR3 contains 16 residues. The ends were cut back, 2 bases at V and 0 bases at J, with 10 bases in the middle. CDR3 sequence reads: CASSLKTLPNTGELFF. CDR3 DNA sequence: TGTGCCAGCAGCTTAAAAACTCTTCCGAACACCGGGGAGCTGTTTTTT.

This chain's CDR3 is CSASYVPGGEQYF. The DNA for the CDR3 is TGCAGTGCTAGTTATGTCCCGGGGGGCGAGCAGTACTTC. The genes are TRBV20-1 and TRBJ2-7; 7 positions agree with TRBD2. Germline V gene lookup returns CDR1 DFQATT and CDR2 SNEGSKA (reference sequence). Trimming took 3 bases from V and 6 from J; bases not matched to a gene: 8. The CDR3 runs to 13 residues.

This clonotype appeared many times. CDR3 loop: CAISTGQETQYF. CDR3 DNA: TGTGCCATCAGTACGGGACAGGAGACCCAGTACTTC. V usage is TRBV10-3 and J usage is TRBJ2-5; TRBD1 aligns across 7 bases. This CDR3 comprises 12 residues. J was trimmed by 5 bases and V by 5 bases; bases with no gene match: 2. Germline CDR1 ENHRY, CDR2 SYGVKD.

The gene calls are TRBV5-1 and TRBJ2-5; tentative D call: TRBD2 (5 bases). The CDR3 runs 16 residues. CDR1 is SGHRS and CDR2 is YFSETQ in the germline V gene. The germline V and J ends were trimmed by 0 bases and 0 bases, with 12 bases remaining between them. The CDR3 DNA sequence: TGCGCCAGCAGCTTGGCCGGAGCGGCGTACCAAGAGACCCAGTACTTC. Protein product: CASSLAGAAYQETQYF.

This clonotype has a handful of counts. This rearrangement joins TRBV4-3 to TRBJ2-7; no clear D. This CDR3 region has 14 residues. The ends were cut back, 0 bases at V and 3 bases at J, with 9 bases in the middle. Germline CDR1 reads LGHNA; CDR2 reads YSLEER. CDR3 amino acids: CASSQDPGYYEQYF. The CDR3 DNA reads as TGCGCCAGCAGCCAAGATCCAGGCTACTACGAGCAGTACTTC.

This clonotype was seen repeatedly, ten times or more. The rearrangement links TRBV7-2 to TRBJ1-5, with D uncertain. Trimming shortened V by 1 base and J by 3 bases, and 4 bases separated the two germline ends. The CDR3 loop spans 13 amino acids. CDR1 and CDR2 (germline): SGHTA, FQGNSA. The CDR3 nucleotides are TGTGCCAGCAGCTTAGTAACCAATCAGCCCCAGCATTTT. It specifies CASSLVTNQPQHF.

In this sample, this clonotype turned up a few times. The CDR3 loop reads CASSLSLAREQYF. CDR3 sequence (DNA): TGTGCCAGCAGCTTAAGCCTAGCGCGAGAGCAGTACTTC. The V call is TRBV7-2, the J call TRBJ2-7; D is possibly TRBD2 (6 bases). CDR3 size: 13 residues. The germline V gene has CDR1 SGHTA and CDR2 FQGNSA. V was clipped by 2 bases and J by 7 bases, with 12 bases between them.

This clonotype showed up just a few times. This CDR3 is CAISASAGEKLFF. The CDR3, as DNA: TGTGCCATCAGTGCTTCTGCGGGAGAAAAACTGTTTTTT. The gene calls are TRBV10-3 and TRBJ1-4; D ambiguous. Deletions cut 4 bases from V and 8 bases from J, with 11 bases between. The CDR3 has 13 residues. The germline V gene has CDR1 ENHRY and CDR2 SYGVKD.

J is TRBJ1-2 and V is TRBV4-1, with 7 bases matching TRBD1. Per the germline V gene, CDR1 is MGHRA and CDR2 is YSYEKL. Trimming at V came to 4 bases and at J to 3 bases, leaving 5 bases not matched to a gene. The CDR3 has 14 amino acids. The CDR3 sequence: CASSPLGTDYGYTF. CDR3 DNA: TGCGCCAGCAGCCCTTTAGGGACAGACTATGGCTACACCTTC.

The genes are TRBV4-3 and TRBJ2-5, with 8 bases that match TRBD1. The trim removed 3 bases at V and 7 bases at J, leaving 7 bases unmatched. CDR1 LGHNA and CDR2 YSLEER come from the germline V gene. The CDR3 is 14 residues long. In nucleotides, the CDR3 is TGCGCCAGCAGCCACAGACAGGGGATAGGGACCCAGTACTTC. It translates to CASSHRQGIGTQYF.

This clonotype occurred a few times. The rearrangement joins TRBV5-1 to TRBJ2-2; D assignment may be TRBD1 or TRBD2 (5 bases each). The germline V gene has CDR1 SGHRS and CDR2 YFSETQ. V was cut by 3 bases and J by 5 bases, with 17 bases left in between. This CDR3 has 16 residues. CDR3 sequence reads: CASSSGTLVGTGELFF. DNA of the CDR3: TGCGCCAGCAGCTCCGGGACCCTAGTGGGAACCGGGGAGCTGTTTTTT.

This clonotype has a count of ten or more. V gene TRBV20-1 combines with J gene TRBJ2-7; D is perhaps TRBD1 (6 bases). From germline, CDR1 is DFQATT and CDR2 SNEGSKA (reference sequence). The CDR3 length is 15 residues. Trimming shortened V by 3 bases and J by 3 bases, and 18 bases separated the two germline ends. The CDR3 reads CSARDSGTSNYEQYF. The DNA for the CDR3 is TGCAGTGCTAGGGATTCAGGGACAAGCAACTACGAGCAGTACTTC.

The chain carries TRBV27 and TRBJ1-2; 8 nucleotides agree with TRBD1. Germline V gene lookup returns CDR1 MNHEY and CDR2 SMNVEV (reference sequence). The CDR3 loop spans 15 amino acids. The J segment lost 5 bases and the V segment lost 3 bases, leaving 8 bases of the junction unmatched. The CDR3 reads CASSFRQGRDYGYTF. The CDR3 nucleotides are TGTGCCAGCAGTTTTCGACAGGGGAGGGATTATGGCTACACCTTC.

This clonotype was detected a few times. The CDR3 DNA sequence: TGCAGTGTTAGCAGGGGGCGAAACACAGATACGCAGTATTTT. Protein: CSVSRGRNTDTQYF. J is TRBJ2-3 and V is TRBV20-1; 8 positions agree with TRBD1. After removal of 7 bases from V and 2 bases from J, the junction contained 8 bases not matched to a gene. Germline loops: CDR1 DFQATT, CDR2 SNEGSKA (reference sequence). The CDR3 has 14 amino acids.

This chain connects TRBV7-9 to TRBJ2-6; D not resolved. CDR3 length: 15 residues. Trimming left V 6 bases short and J 0 bases short, with 9 bases between. Germline CDR1 reads SEHNR; CDR2 reads FQNEAQ (reference sequence). The CDR3 reads CASSSTVSGANVLTF. CDR3 coding DNA: TGTGCCAGCAGTTCCACCGTCTCTGGGGCCAACGTCCTGACTTTC.

This clonotype was counted only a few times. The V gene is TRBV7-2, the J gene TRBJ2-3; the D is unclear. CDR3 length: 16 residues. Trimming left V 3 bases short and J 1 base short, with 14 bases between. Germline CDR1 is SGHTA and CDR2 is FQGNSA. The CDR3, as DNA: TGTGCCAGCAGCTTGCAAGTGGGCCGGGGCACAGATACGCAGTATTTT. Translated, it gives CASSLQVGRGTDTQYF.

This sequence joins TRBV12-3 or TRBV12-4 and TRBJ2-3; no clear D gene. There are 14 residues in the CDR3. Trimming removed 3 bases from V and 2 bases from J, with 9 bases in between. The CDR3 DNA reads as TGTGCCAGCAGTTTCTCAGCGATCACAGATACGCAGTATTTT. Protein sequence: CASSFSAITDTQYF.

V and J are TRBV5-1 and TRBJ2-2, with D perhaps matching TRBD2 (5 bases). The CDR3 has 14 amino acids. The germline gives CDR1 SGHRS, CDR2 YFSETQ. Trimming pared 3 bases from V and 3 bases from J, leaving 9 bases between. CDR3 coding DNA: TGCGCCAGCAGCTCCTTACTAGACACCGGGGAGCTGTTTTTT. It encodes CASSSLLDTGELFF.

This clonotype was observed a handful of times. This CDR3 reads CASSYLAGEHEQFF. CDR3 in DNA: TGTGCCAGCAGTTATCTAGCGGGAGAGCATGAGCAGTTCTTC. The V gene is TRBV27, the J gene TRBJ2-1, with TRBD2 matching 10 bases. The V gene end was trimmed by 4 bases and the J gene end by 8 bases; junction bases not matched to a gene: 5. From germline, CDR1 is MNHEY and CDR2 SMNVEV (reference sequence). The CDR3 length is 14 residues.